This passage covers 22 T cell receptor beta chains from one sample sequenced in a study of blood T cell repertoires in COVID-19. Here immunoSEQ multiplex PCR was the method, and the copy in TCRdb shows in-frame clones only, minus some. The table lists roughly 180,000 clones, over 70% of them singletons. The sequencing input was PBMCs or T cells enriched from blood (not recorded which). Receptors were obtained from a woman between 35 and 50 years old with acute COVID-19.

The chain uses TRBV19 and TRBJ1-2, with D tentatively TRBD1 (5 bases). V was cut by 8 bases and J by 4 bases, with 14 bases left in between. Germline V gene sequence: CDR1 LNHDA, CDR2 SQIVND (reference sequence). This CDR3 is built from 13 residues. The CDR3 is CASRGGRGYGYTF. CDR3 nucleotide sequence: TGTGCCAGTCGCGGGGGTCGAGGCTATGGCTACACCTTC.

The V gene is TRBV7-6, the J gene TRBJ2-7, with 14 nucleotides matching TRBD2. This CDR3 is built from 16 residues. V shed 5 bases, J shed 7 bases, and the junction held 10 bases outside the gene matches. CDR1 is SGHVS and CDR2 is FNYEAQ in the germline V gene. The CDR3 DNA sequence: TGTGCCAGCAGCGCCGGGACTAGCGGGAGTACTCGAGAGCAGTACTTC. Translated: CASSAGTSGSTREQYF.

The gene calls are TRBV19 and TRBJ1-1; TRBD1 might be the D (5 bases). Trimming removed 7 bases from V and 3 bases from J, with 18 bases in between. The germline V gene has CDR1 LNHDA and CDR2 SQIVND (reference sequence). This CDR3 has 15 amino acids. CDR3 nucleotides: TGTGCCAGTACGGGCACACTCAGGGCGGACACTGAAGCTTTCTTT. Encoded protein: CASTGTLRADTEAFF. Combining the CDR3 with reference TRBV19 and TRBJ1-1 gives the whole variable domain DGGITQSPKYLFRKEGQNVTLSCEQNLNHDAMYWYRQDPGQGLRLIYYSQIVNDFQKGDIAEGYSVSREKKESFPLTVTSAQKNPTAFYLCASTGTLRADTEAFFGQGTRLTVV.

The CDR3 region is CASSPGQGAPSTEAFF. The CDR3 DNA sequence: TGCGCCAGCAGCCCAGGACAGGGGGCCCCGAGTACTGAAGCTTTCTTT. This chain joins TRBV5-1 and TRBJ1-1; 11 positions agree with TRBD1. Germline V gene data show CDR1 as SGHRS and CDR2 as YFSETQ. The CDR3 spans 16 residues. V shed 4 bases, J shed 5 bases, and the junction held 10 bases outside the gene matches.

The V call is TRBV19, the J call TRBJ1-3; D unclear. The CDR3 consists of 18 residues. Trimming removed 5 bases at V and 0 bases at J, with 20 bases between. Germline V gene sequence: CDR1 LNHDA, CDR2 SQIVND (reference sequence). This CDR3 reads CASSPPGREPGSGNTIYF. DNA for the CDR3: TGTGCCAGTAGTCCCCCCGGAAGGGAGCCGGGCTCTGGAAACACCATATATTTT.

The chain employs TRBV5-4 and TRBJ2-7, with 10 bases lining up with TRBD2. This CDR3 comprises 15 residues. Germline CDR1 and CDR2: SGHNT and YYREEE (reference sequence). V was clipped by 3 bases and J by 5 bases; unmatched bases: 8. The CDR3 DNA follows: TGTGCCAGCAGCTCAAAGCGGGAGGGCCGGGACGAGCAGTACTTC. Translating gives CASSSKREGRDEQYF. The variable domain in full, completed from reference TRBV5-4 and TRBJ2-7, reads ETGVTQSPTHLIKTRGQQVTLRCSSQSGHNTVSWYQQALGQGPQFIFQYYREEENGRGNFPPRFSGLQFPNYSSELNVNALELDDSALYLCASSSKREGRDEQYFGPGTRLTVT.

The chain has TRBV18 and TRBJ2-1; TRBD2 is a possible D gene (6 bases). The CDR3 is 15 residues long. Per germline, CDR1 KGHSH and CDR2 LQKENI. Trimming took 4 bases from V and 5 from J, leaving 15 bases between them. This CDR3 reads CASSLNAGLNNEQFF. CDR3 nucleotide sequence: TGTGCCAGCTCACTCAATGCGGGACTGAACAATGAGCAGTTCTTC.

This sequence joins TRBV19 and TRBJ1-1, with 7 bases matching TRBD1. In germline, CDR1 is LNHDA, CDR2 SQIVND (reference sequence). Trimming at V came to 3 bases and at J to 9 bases, leaving 7 bases not matched to a gene. This CDR3 has 13 residues. CDR3 protein: CASSIRGKFKAFF. In DNA, the CDR3 is TGTGCCAGTAGTATCAGGGGGAAGTTTAAAGCTTTCTTT.

This clone was seen only a few times. This chain joins TRBV9 and TRBJ1-2, with D possibly TRBD1 on 6 matching bases. Germline assignment: CDR1 SGDLS and CDR2 YYNGEE. The CDR3 extends over 15 amino acids. V was cut by 3 bases and J by 6 bases, with 18 bases left in between. Here the CDR3 DNA reads TGTGCCAGCAGCGCATCACCCACAGGGATCGATGGCTACACCTTC. It translates to CASSASPTGIDGYTF.

This clone appeared a single time. A much larger clone differs from this one at a single base, so this may be a read error. The gene calls are TRBV4-1 and TRBJ2-3, with D unresolved. This CDR3 has 16 residues. The germline gives CDR1 MGHRA, CDR2 YSYEKL. V lost 1 base and J 0 bases, leaving 11 bases between the germline ends. This CDR3 is CASSQGASGSTDTQYF. The CDR3 DNA is TGCGCCAGCAGCCAAGGGGCTTCTGGGAGCACAGATACGCAGTATTTT.

In this sample, this clone turned up many times. The CDR3 DNA follows: TGTGCCACGGCCGACGGGGGCAATCAGCCCCAGCATTTT. Protein: CATADGGNQPQHF. The rearrangement links TRBV25-1 to TRBJ1-5; D unclear. The CDR3 contains 13 residues. Germline V gives CDR1 MGHDK, CDR2 SYGVNS. Trimming stripped 10 bases from V and 2 bases from J, with 12 bases between.

V usage is TRBV29-1 and J usage is TRBJ2-3, with D possibly being TRBD2 (5 bases). Trimming cost V 0 bases and J 2 bases, with 12 bases left between them. Germline loops: CDR1 SQVTM, CDR2 ANQGSEA. This CDR3 contains 15 residues. As DNA, the CDR3 is TGCAGCGTTGAAGATAGGTCGGGGTACACAGATACGCAGTATTTT. It yields the protein CSVEDRSGYTDTQYF.

The V and J genes are TRBV3-1 (or the pseudogene TRBV3-2) and TRBJ1-2; TRBD1 matches 7 bases. This CDR3 contains 15 residues. Trimming cost V 1 base and J 6 bases; bases outside gene matches: 8. CDR1 is LGHDT and CDR2 is YNNKEL in the germline V gene (reference sequence). CDR3 nucleotide sequence: TGTGCCAGCAGCCAAGGCGGAGGGGGCAGGAATGGCTACACCTTC. It codes for CASSQGGGGRNGYTF.

This rearrangement joins TRBV27 to TRBJ1-5, with 7 bases lining up with TRBD1. Per germline, CDR1 MNHEY and CDR2 SMNVEV (reference sequence). The CDR3 loop spans 15 amino acids. V trimming: 4 bases; J trimming: 5 bases; junction bases outside the gene matches: 8. The CDR3 spells CASSSRQGLDQPQHF. CDR3 in DNA: TGTGCCAGCAGTTCCCGACAGGGCCTGGATCAGCCCCAGCATTTT.

The genes are TRBV5-1 and TRBJ2-5, with D possibly being TRBD2 (6 bases). The CDR3 has 15 amino acids. CDR1 is SGHRS, CDR2 YFSETQ, per germline. Trimming cost V 4 bases and J 1 base, with 14 bases left between them. CDR3 DNA: TGCGCCAGCAGCCCCGCCCTAGCGCCCCAAGAGACCCAGTACTTC. Translating it yields CASSPALAPQETQYF.

V gene TRBV6-5 combines with J gene TRBJ1-1, with D maybe TRBD1 (5 bases). Germline-derived CDR1 and CDR2 are MNHEY and SVGAGI. Deletions cut 2 bases from V and 8 bases from J, with 12 bases between. This CDR3 contains 13 residues. For the CDR3, the DNA is TGTGCCAGCAGTTACGAGGAGGGGCGGGAAGCTTTCTTT. It is translated as CASSYEEGREAFF.

A few counts support this clone. Other nucleotide sequences from this sample produce the same CDR3. This chain joins TRBV19 and TRBJ2-2; a possible D gene is TRBD2 (5 bases). The length of the CDR3 is 14 residues. Germline V gene data show CDR1 as LNHDA and CDR2 as SQIVND (reference sequence). Between the trimmed V and J ends, which lost 1 base and 2 bases, there was a span of 5 bases. The CDR3 coding sequence is TGTGCCAGTAGTATAGGACTAAACACCGGGGAGCTGTTTTTT. As protein: CASSIGLNTGELFF.

This chain links TRBV3-1 (or the pseudogene TRBV3-2) with TRBJ2-5; D ambiguous. The V gene lost 3 bases and the J gene lost 4 bases, with 15 bases spanning the gap. The CDR3 consists of 15 residues. Per the germline V gene, CDR1 is LGHDT and CDR2 is YNNKEL (reference sequence). This chain's CDR3 is CASSQHLMERETQYF. Written as DNA, the CDR3 is TGTGCCAGCAGCCAGCATTTGATGGAGCGAGAGACCCAGTACTTC.

In its sample, this clone was seen once. The genes are TRBV5-1 and TRBJ2-7, with TRBD1 matching over 7 bases. The CDR3 runs to 14 residues. Germline V gene lookup returns CDR1 SGHRS and CDR2 YFSETQ. V shed 4 bases, J shed 3 bases, and the junction held 7 bases outside the gene matches. The CDR3 DNA reads TGCGCCAGCAGCCGACAGGGAAGAAACTACGAGCAGTACTTC. Its translation is CASSRQGRNYEQYF.

The chain uses TRBV7-9 and TRBJ2-2; D might be TRBD1 (7 bases). CDR1 SEHNR and CDR2 FQNEAQ come from the germline V gene (reference sequence). V was cut by 6 bases and J by 3 bases, with 14 bases left in between. The CDR3 extends over 15 amino acids. The CDR3 DNA follows: TGTGCCAGCAGTGGAGGGGGCGACTACACCGGGGAGCTGTTTTTT. Translating it yields CASSGGGDYTGELFF.

The chain recombines TRBV13 with TRBJ2-5, with TRBD2 as a possible D gene (5 bases). The CDR3 has 14 residues. V dropped 1 base and J dropped 1 base, with 7 bases sitting between them. Germline CDR1 PRHDT, CDR2 FYEKMQ (reference sequence). As DNA, the CDR3 is TGTGCCAGCAGCTTAGTAGCGTCCCAAGAGACCCAGTACTTC. Protein sequence: CASSLVASQETQYF.

The V and J genes are TRBV5-1 and TRBJ2-3; D is perhaps TRBD1 (6 bases). CDR3 length equals 15 residues. The V gene lost 2 bases and the J gene lost 5 bases, with 15 bases spanning the gap. Germline CDR1 and CDR2: SGHRS and YFSETQ. The CDR3 protein is CASSLMTGAGDTQYF. The CDR3 region has the DNA TGCGCCAGCAGCTTAATGACAGGAGCCGGAGATACGCAGTATTTT. Full variable domain (missing parts from reference TRBV5-1 and TRBJ2-3): KAGVTQTPRYLIKTRGQQVTLSCSPISGHRSVSWYQQTPGQGLQFLFEYFSETQRNKGNFPGRFSGRQFSNSRSEMNVSTLELGDSALYLCASSLMTGAGDTQYFGPGTRLTVL.